What follows are 21 T cell receptor beta chains derived from one specimen sequenced in a study of blood T cell repertoires in COVID-19. The protocol was immunoSEQ multiplex PCR, while the TCRdb copy is restricted to in-frame clones and leaves out a portion. This sample has about 170,000 clones, with around 82% found just once. The sequenced sample consisted of peripheral blood. These receptors all stem from a man aged 60-69 years who had recovered from COVID-19.

A single count supports this clone. This chain connects TRBV15 to TRBJ1-2, with D possibly TRBD1 on 5 matching bases. Germline loops: CDR1 LNHNV, CDR2 YYDKDF (reference sequence). This CDR3 region has 15 residues. V lost 0 bases to trimming and J lost 5 bases, with 13 bases between them. The CDR3 reads CATSREGGREYGYTF. For the CDR3, the DNA is TGTGCCACCAGCAGAGAGGGGGGGAGGGAGTATGGCTACACCTTC.

The chain recombines TRBV3-1 (or the pseudogene TRBV3-2) with TRBJ2-5; D remains ambiguous. The germline V gene encodes CDR1 LGHDT and CDR2 YNNKEL (reference sequence). CDR3 length: 15 amino acids. Trimming removed 3 bases at V and 4 bases at J, with 15 bases between. DNA of the CDR3: TGTGCCAGCAGCCATCGCCCAGGTTCAATAGAGACCCAGTACTTC. This codes for CASSHRPGSIETQYF.

The chain is built from TRBV18 and TRBJ2-7; D is possibly TRBD1 (5 bases). The V and J ends lost 3 bases and 4 bases respectively, with 13 bases between them. Germline V gene sequence: CDR1 KGHSH, CDR2 LQKENI. CDR3 size: 14 residues. The CDR3 loop is CASSPAGRAYEQYF. The CDR3 nucleotides are TGTGCCAGCTCACCCGCAGGCAGGGCGTACGAGCAGTACTTC.

This clone was recorded only once. The gene calls are TRBV4-2 and TRBJ2-5, with a tentative D call TRBD1 (7 bases). The germline V and J ends were trimmed by 0 bases and 5 bases, with 19 bases remaining between them. Per the germline V gene, CDR1 is LGHNA and CDR2 is YNFKEQ. The CDR3 totals 17 residues. The CDR3 bases are TGTGCCAGCAGCCAAGATAACGGCAGGGGGGTTCTTGAGACCCAGTACTTC. Translated, it gives CASSQDNGRGVLETQYF.

This clone has a single count. V gene TRBV4-1 combines with J gene TRBJ1-5, with 9 bases identical to TRBD1. The V gene end was trimmed by 4 bases and the J gene end by 3 bases; junction bases not matched to a gene: 7. Germline-derived CDR1 and CDR2 are MGHRA and YSYEKL. CDR3 length: 16 amino acids. The CDR3, as DNA: TGCGCCAGCAGCCTCACGGACAGGGGTAACAATCAGCCCCAGCATTTT. This encodes CASSLTDRGNNQPQHF.

The rearrangement uses TRBV3-1 (or the pseudogene TRBV3-2) and TRBJ2-5; D is perhaps TRBD2 (5 bases). V was trimmed by 0 bases and J by 1 base, leaving 9 bases between them. CDR3 length equals 15 residues. From germline, CDR1 is LGHDT and CDR2 YNNKEL (reference sequence). The CDR3 loop reads CASSQDVGLQETQYF. The DNA for the CDR3 is TGTGCCAGCAGCCAAGACGTCGGACTCCAAGAGACCCAGTACTTC.

The rearrangement uses TRBV11-3 and TRBJ2-1, with 13 bases fitting TRBD2. V gave up 4 bases and J gave up 8 bases; unmatched junction bases: 11. Germline CDR1 reads SGHNT; CDR2 reads YENEEA. This CDR3 has 17 amino acids. CDR3 nucleotide sequence: TGTGCCAGCAGCTCGCCGAAAACTAGCGGGGGGGGAGATGAGCAGTTCTTC. As protein: CASSSPKTSGGGDEQFF.

The genes are TRBV5-6 and TRBJ1-4, with a possible D match to TRBD1 (5 bases). The V and J ends lost 4 bases and 5 bases respectively, with 12 bases between them. The CDR3 consists of 14 residues. Germline lookup yields CDR1 SGHDT and CDR2 YYEEEE. The CDR3 bases are TGTGCCAGCAGCCGCCCCGGGGGAAATGAAAAACTGTTTTTT. Amino acid sequence: CASSRPGGNEKLFF. The whole variable domain, filled in from reference TRBV5-6 and TRBJ1-4, reads DAGVTQSPTHLIKTRGQQVTLRCSPKSGHDTVSWYQQALGQGPQFIFQYYEEEERQRGNFPDRFSGHQFPNYSSELNVNALLLGDSALYLCASSRPGGNEKLFFGSGTQLSVL.

The chain links TRBV19 to TRBJ2-5, with a possible D match to TRBD2 (6 bases). The germline CDR1 and CDR2 sequences are LNHDA and SQIVND (reference sequence). V lost 8 bases to trimming and J lost 2 bases, with 12 bases between them. The CDR3 is made up of 13 amino acids. The DNA of the CDR3 is TGTGCCAGTCGCTCGGAGGGACAAGAGACCCAGTACTTC. Translating it yields CASRSEGQETQYF.

V and J are TRBV18 and TRBJ2-7; D might be TRBD1 (6 bases). Trimming removed 0 bases from V and 5 bases from J, with 8 bases in between. This CDR3 spans 13 amino acids. Germline CDR1 reads KGHSH; CDR2 reads LQKENI. The CDR3 region has the DNA TGTGCCAGCTCACCACCTAACAGGGACGAGCAGTACTTC. Its translation is CASSPPNRDEQYF.

This clone was counted a single time. The rearrangement uses TRBV5-4 and TRBJ2-7; D remains unclear. The V gene's germline CDR1 is SGHNT and CDR2 YYREEE (reference sequence). V was clipped by 0 bases and J by 0 bases, with 7 bases between them. There are 14 residues in the CDR3. CDR3 loop: CASSLVHSSYEQYF. CDR3 nucleotide sequence: TGTGCCAGCAGCTTGGTTCACTCCTCCTACGAGCAGTACTTC.

The chain joins TRBV12-3 or TRBV12-4 to TRBJ1-5, with D possibly being TRBD1 (6 bases). The CDR3 is 13 residues long. V lost 3 bases, J lost 12 bases, and 15 bases lay in between. The CDR3 nucleotides are TGTGCCAGCAGTTTTATGGGAGGGGGGGACCAGCATTTT. It is translated as CASSFMGGGDQHF.

This clone was detected only a few times. The genes are TRBV5-1 and TRBJ2-7; TRBD2 aligns across 8 bases. Losses at the gene ends were 4 bases for V and 4 bases for J; bases not matched to a gene: 7. CDR3 size: 14 residues. Germline V gene sequence: CDR1 SGHRS, CDR2 YFSETQ. CDR3 DNA sequence: TGCGCCAGCAGCCCGGGGGGGATTTCGTACGAGCAGTACTTC. Translated: CASSPGGISYEQYF.

J is TRBJ1-1 and V is TRBV3-1 (or the pseudogene TRBV3-2), with TRBD1 matching 7 bases. V trimming: 0 bases; J trimming: 3 bases; junction bases outside the gene matches: 10. The CDR3 contains 17 residues. Germline-derived CDR1 and CDR2 are LGHDT and YNNKEL (reference sequence). CDR3 amino acids: CASSQENWGQTYTEAFF. The CDR3 DNA reads as TGTGCCAGCAGCCAAGAAAATTGGGGACAGACTTACACTGAAGCTTTCTTT.

This chain uses TRBV30 with TRBJ1-2; a weak D match, TRBD1 (6 bases). Trimming took off 2 bases at V and 5 bases at J, with 6 bases between the two ends. Per germline, CDR1 GTSNPN and CDR2 SVGIG (reference sequence). CDR3 length equals 11 residues. The CDR3 reads CAWSRGYGYTF. The CDR3 DNA follows: TGTGCCTGGAGTAGGGGGTATGGCTACACCTTC.

V is TRBV3-1 (or the pseudogene TRBV3-2) and J is TRBJ1-2; D is uncertain. V was shortened by 2 bases and J by 5 bases, with 12 bases between the two germline ends. The CDR3 extends over 14 amino acids. The germline CDR1 and CDR2 sequences are LGHDT and YNNKEL (reference sequence). The CDR3 here is CASSQNTGEYGYTF. CDR3 DNA: TGTGCCAGCAGCCAAAACACGGGAGAGTATGGCTACACCTTC.

This rearrangement joins TRBV27 to TRBJ2-1, with a tentative D call TRBD1 (7 bases). Germline-derived CDR1 and CDR2 are MNHEY and SMNVEV (reference sequence). V was shortened by 10 bases and J by 0 bases, with 10 bases between the two germline ends. The length of the CDR3 is 13 residues. DNA of the CDR3: TGTGCCACAGGGGGGAGCTCCTACAATGAGCAGTTCTTC. It translates to CATGGSSYNEQFF.

The chain joins TRBV5-1 to TRBJ2-1; 9 positions agree with TRBD1. Germline V lookup: CDR1 SGHRS, CDR2 YFSETQ. J gave up 13 bases and V 4 bases, and 6 bases lay outside the gene matches. The CDR3 extends over 12 amino acids. For the CDR3, the DNA is TGCGCCAGCAGCCTGGGACAGGGAAAACAGTTCTTC. This encodes CASSLGQGKQFF.

This chain links TRBV24-1 with TRBJ1-5, with TRBD1 matching 11 bases. V lost 0 bases, J lost 6 bases, and 9 bases stayed unmatched. Germline-derived CDR1 and CDR2 are KGHDR and SFDVKD. CDR3 length equals 18 residues. The chain's CDR3 is CATSDLQDRGLDGQPQHF. The CDR3 DNA follows: TGTGCCACCAGTGATTTGCAGGACAGGGGGCTGGATGGTCAGCCCCAGCATTTT.

This sequence joins TRBV19 and TRBJ2-1; possibly TRBD1 for D (5 bases). Per the germline V gene, CDR1 is LNHDA and CDR2 is SQIVND (reference sequence). V lost 6 bases and J lost 0, with 12 bases in between. The CDR3 runs 15 residues. The CDR3, as DNA: TGTGCCAGTAGCGCCACAGGTAACTCCTACAATGAGCAGTTCTTC. This encodes CASSATGNSYNEQFF.

The chain uses TRBV6-2 or TRBV6-3 and TRBJ2-2; a weak D match, TRBD2 (5 bases). The length of the CDR3 is 16 residues. Per germline, CDR1 MNHEY and CDR2 SVGEGT. Trimming shortened V by 5 bases and J by 3 bases, and 16 bases separated the two germline ends. This chain's CDR3 is CASSRTLPADTGELFF. The DNA for the CDR3 is TGTGCCAGCAGTAGGACTCTGCCCGCCGACACCGGGGAGCTGTTTTTT.